The 9 T cell receptor beta chains below were found in one sample sequenced in a study of blood T cell repertoires in COVID-19. Libraries were prepared by immunoSEQ multiplex PCR; TCRdb keeps only in-frame clonotypes and omits some of them. The sample includes around 250,000 clones, about nine tenths seen only once; the top ten take more than 0.95%. Sequencing was carried out using PBMCs or T cells enriched from blood (not recorded which). The origin of the receptors is a woman between 35 and 50 years old with acute COVID-19.

The rearrangement joins TRBV6-1 to TRBJ2-7; D not resolved. Germline CDR1 MNHNS, CDR2 SASEGT. This CDR3 is 16 amino acids long. With 2 bases removed from V and 0 bases from J, the gap between germline ends came to 14 bases. The CDR3 DNA reads TGTGCCAGCAGTGAACTAGGTATCCAAAGCTCCTACGAGCAGTACGTC. Protein: CASSELGIQSSYEQYV.

This chain uses TRBV5-4 with TRBJ2-1, with D unresolved. The CDR3 loop spans 15 amino acids. In germline, CDR1 is SGHNT, CDR2 YYREEE (reference sequence). V dropped 2 bases and J dropped 5 bases, with 14 bases sitting between them. CDR3 region: CASSLDYTNHNEQFF. The CDR3 bases are TGTGCCAGCAGCTTAGATTACACCAACCACAATGAGCAGTTCTTC.

J is TRBJ1-6 and V is TRBV18; D not certain. The CDR3 consists of 16 residues. V shed 2 bases and J shed 0 bases, with 8 bases lying between them. CDR1 and CDR2 (germline): KGHSH, LQKENI. CDR3 bases: TGTGCCAGCTCACCAGGGCCCAGCTCCTATAATTCACCCCTCCACTTT. Protein sequence: CASSPGPSSYNSPLHF.

On this clone: This specimen includes other DNA sequences encoding the same CDR3. The V call is TRBV5-1, the J call TRBJ1-2; 7 bases agree with TRBD1. Trimming took 0 bases from V and 7 from J; bases not matched to a gene: 0. Looked up from germline, CDR1 is SGHRS and CDR2 is YFSETQ. This CDR3 has 12 residues. The CDR3 is CASSLDRGGYTF. In nucleotides, the CDR3 is TGCGCCAGCAGCTTGGACAGGGGTGGCTACACCTTC.

This clone was seen a handful of times. This chain connects TRBV11-2 to TRBJ1-2; D is perhaps TRBD1 (6 bases). Germline V CDR1 and CDR2: SGHAT, FQNNGV. V gave up 5 bases and J gave up 4 bases, with 14 bases separating them. The CDR3 has 14 residues. The CDR3 loop is CASSRREGGYGYTF. Written as DNA, the CDR3 is TGTGCCAGCAGCCGAAGGGAGGGGGGCTATGGCTACACCTTC.

The chain combines TRBV28 with TRBJ2-7; 7 positions match TRBD1. The CDR3 spans 15 residues. The V segment lost 10 bases and the J segment 2 bases; nucleotides outside the gene matches: 14. Germline loops: CDR1 MDHEN, CDR2 SYDVKM. The CDR3 here is CATLRGPSQAYEQYV. CDR3 nucleotide sequence: TGTGCCACATTAAGGGGGCCTAGCCAAGCCTACGAGCAGTACGTC.

The V gene is TRBV9, the J gene TRBJ2-7, with D unclear. The V end was cut by 4 bases, the J end by 1 base, with 15 bases between. The CDR3 length is 15 residues. CDR1 and CDR2 (germline): SGDLS, YYNGEE. The CDR3 DNA sequence: TGTGCCAGCAGCCTCCACCGGGTAGTATCCTACGAGCAGTACGTC. Amino acids: CASSLHRVVSYEQYV.

V and J are TRBV5-6 and TRBJ2-5, with a weak D call TRBD2 (6 bases). Germline CDR1 is SGHDT and CDR2 is YYEEEE. This CDR3 comprises 17 residues. Trimming took 0 bases from V and 5 from J, leaving 20 bases between them. CDR3 sequence reads: CASSLETGDNVGETQYF. Here the CDR3 DNA reads TGTGCCAGCAGCTTGGAAACGGGAGACAATGTGGGGGAGACCCAGTACTTC.

This chain links TRBV19 with TRBJ1-3; 7 nucleotides agree with TRBD1. CDR1 is LNHDA, CDR2 SQIVND, per germline (reference sequence). This CDR3 spans 13 amino acids. Trimming took 3 bases from V and 4 from J; bases not matched to a gene: 0. The DNA for the CDR3 is TGTGCCAGTAGTATGGACAGGGGAAACACCATATATTTT. This sequence encodes CASSMDRGNTIYF.